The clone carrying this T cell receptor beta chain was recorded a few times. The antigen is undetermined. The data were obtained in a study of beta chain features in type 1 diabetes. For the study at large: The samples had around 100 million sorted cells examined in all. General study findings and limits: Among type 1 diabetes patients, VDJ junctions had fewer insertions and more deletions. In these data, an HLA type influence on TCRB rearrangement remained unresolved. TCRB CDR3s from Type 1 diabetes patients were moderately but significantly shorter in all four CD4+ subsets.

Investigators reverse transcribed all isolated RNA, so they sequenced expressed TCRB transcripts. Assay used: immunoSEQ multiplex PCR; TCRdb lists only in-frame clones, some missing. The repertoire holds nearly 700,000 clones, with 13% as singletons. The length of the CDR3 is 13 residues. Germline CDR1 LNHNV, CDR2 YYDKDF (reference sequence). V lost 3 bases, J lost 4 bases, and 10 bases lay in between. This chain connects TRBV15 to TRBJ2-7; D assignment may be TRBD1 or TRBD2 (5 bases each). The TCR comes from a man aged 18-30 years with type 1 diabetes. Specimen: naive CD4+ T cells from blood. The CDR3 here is CATSSRWGYEQYF. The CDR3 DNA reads TGTGCCACCAGCAGCCGCTGGGGGTACGAGCAGTACTTC.